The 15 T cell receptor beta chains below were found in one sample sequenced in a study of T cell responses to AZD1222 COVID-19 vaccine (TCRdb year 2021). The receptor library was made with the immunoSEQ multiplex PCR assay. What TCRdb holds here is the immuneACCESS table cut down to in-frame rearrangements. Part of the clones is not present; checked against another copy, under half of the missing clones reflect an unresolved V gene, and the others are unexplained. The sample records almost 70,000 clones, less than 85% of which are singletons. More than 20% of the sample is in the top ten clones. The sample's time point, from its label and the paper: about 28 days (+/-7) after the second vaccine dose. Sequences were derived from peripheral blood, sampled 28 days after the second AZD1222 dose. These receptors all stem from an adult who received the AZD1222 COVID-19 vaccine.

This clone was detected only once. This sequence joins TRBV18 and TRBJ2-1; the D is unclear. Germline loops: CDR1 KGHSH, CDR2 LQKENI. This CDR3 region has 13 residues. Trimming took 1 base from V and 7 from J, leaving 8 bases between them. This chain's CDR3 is CASSPQGKNEQFF. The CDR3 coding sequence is TGTGCCAGCTCACCACAGGGAAAGAATGAGCAGTTCTTC. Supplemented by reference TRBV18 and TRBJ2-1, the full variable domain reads NAGVMQNPRHLVRRRGQEARLRCSPMKGHSHVYWYRQLPEEGLKFMVYLQKENIIDESGMPKERFSAEFPKEGPSILRIQQVVRGDSAAYFCASSPQGKNEQFFGPGTRLTVL.

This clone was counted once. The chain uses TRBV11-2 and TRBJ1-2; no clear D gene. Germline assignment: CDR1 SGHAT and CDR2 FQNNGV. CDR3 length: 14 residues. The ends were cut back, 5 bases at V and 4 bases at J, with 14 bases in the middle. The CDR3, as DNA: TGTGCCAGCAGCCTCAGCGGGCCCTCCTATGGCTACACCTTC. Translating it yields CASSLSGPSYGYTF. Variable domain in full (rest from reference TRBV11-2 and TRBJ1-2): EAGVAQSPRYKIIEKRQSVAFWCNPISGHATLYWYQQILGQGPKLLIQFQNNGVVDDSQLPKDRFSAERLKGVDSTLKIQPAKLEDSAVYLCASSLSGPSYGYTFGSGTRLTVV.

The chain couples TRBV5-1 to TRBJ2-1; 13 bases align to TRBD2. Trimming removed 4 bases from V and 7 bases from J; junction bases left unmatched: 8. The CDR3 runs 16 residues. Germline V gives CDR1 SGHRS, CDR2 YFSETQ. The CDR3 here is CASSPPLAGGPNEQFF. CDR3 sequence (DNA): TGCGCCAGCAGCCCACCACTAGCGGGAGGGCCAAATGAGCAGTTCTTC.

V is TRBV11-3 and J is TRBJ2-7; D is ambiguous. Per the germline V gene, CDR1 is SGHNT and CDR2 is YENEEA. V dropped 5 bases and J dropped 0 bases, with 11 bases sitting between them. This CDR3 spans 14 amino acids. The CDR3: CASSPLGGSYEQYF. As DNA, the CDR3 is TGTGCCAGCAGCCCCCTTGGCGGCTCCTACGAGCAGTACTTC.

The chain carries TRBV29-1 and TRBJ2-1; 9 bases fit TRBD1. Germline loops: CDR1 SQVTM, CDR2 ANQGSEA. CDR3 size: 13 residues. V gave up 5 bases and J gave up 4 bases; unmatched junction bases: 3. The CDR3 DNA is TGCAGCGTTAACAGGGGGCCGTACAATGAGCAGTTCTTC. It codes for CSVNRGPYNEQFF.

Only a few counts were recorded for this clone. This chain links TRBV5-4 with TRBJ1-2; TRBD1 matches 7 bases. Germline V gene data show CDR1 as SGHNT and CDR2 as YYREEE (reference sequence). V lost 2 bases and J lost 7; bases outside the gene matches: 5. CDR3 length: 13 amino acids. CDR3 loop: CASSFQGGGGYTF. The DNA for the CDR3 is TGTGCCAGCAGCTTTCAGGGGGGCGGTGGCTACACCTTC.

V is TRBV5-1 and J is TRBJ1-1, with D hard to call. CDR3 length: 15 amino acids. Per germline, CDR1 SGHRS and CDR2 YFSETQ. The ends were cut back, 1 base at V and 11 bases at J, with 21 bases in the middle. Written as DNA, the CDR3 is TGCGCCAGCAGCTTGTTGGGTGGATTCGGTAATTCGGCTTTCTTT. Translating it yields CASSLLGGFGNSAFF.

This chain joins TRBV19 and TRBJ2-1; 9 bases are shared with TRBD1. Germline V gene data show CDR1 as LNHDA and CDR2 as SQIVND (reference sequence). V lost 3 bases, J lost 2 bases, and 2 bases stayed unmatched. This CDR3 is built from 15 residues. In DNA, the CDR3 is TGTGCCAGTAGTATCCGGACAGGGGCCTACAATGAGCAGTTCTTC. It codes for CASSIRTGAYNEQFF.

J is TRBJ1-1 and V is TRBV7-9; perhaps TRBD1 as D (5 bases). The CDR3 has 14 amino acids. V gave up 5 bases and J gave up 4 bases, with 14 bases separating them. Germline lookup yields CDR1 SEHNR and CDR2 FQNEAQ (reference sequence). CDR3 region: CASSEGQGFTEAFF. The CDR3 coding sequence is TGTGCCAGCAGCGAGGGGCAGGGCTTCACTGAAGCTTTCTTT.

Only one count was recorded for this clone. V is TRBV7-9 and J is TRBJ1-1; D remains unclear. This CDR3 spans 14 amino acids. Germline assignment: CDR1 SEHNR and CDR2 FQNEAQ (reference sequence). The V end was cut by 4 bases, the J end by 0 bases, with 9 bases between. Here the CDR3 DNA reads TGTGCCAGCAGCTCGGGGTTTCTGAACACTGAAGCTTTCTTT. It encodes CASSSGFLNTEAFF.

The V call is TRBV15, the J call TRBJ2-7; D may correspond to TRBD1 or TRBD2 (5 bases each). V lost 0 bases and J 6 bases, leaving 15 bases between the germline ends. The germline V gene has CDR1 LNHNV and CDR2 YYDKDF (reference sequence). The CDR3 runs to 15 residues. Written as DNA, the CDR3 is TGTGCCACCAGCAGAGATCTAGCAGGGCCGGGCGAGCAGTACTTC. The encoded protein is CATSRDLAGPGEQYF.

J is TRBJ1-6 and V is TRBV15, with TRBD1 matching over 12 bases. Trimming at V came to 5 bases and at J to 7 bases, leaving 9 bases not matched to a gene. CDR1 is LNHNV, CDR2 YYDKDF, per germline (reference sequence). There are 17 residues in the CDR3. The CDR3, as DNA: TGTGCCACCAGCGGGAACCCGGGACAGGGGGCCAATTCACCCCTCCACTTT. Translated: CATSGNPGQGANSPLHF.

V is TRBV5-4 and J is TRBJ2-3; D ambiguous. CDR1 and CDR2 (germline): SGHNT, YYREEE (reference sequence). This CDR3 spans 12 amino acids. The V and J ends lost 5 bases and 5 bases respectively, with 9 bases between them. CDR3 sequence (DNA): TGTGCCAGCAGAGAAGTTGAAGATACGCAGTATTTT. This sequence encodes CASREVEDTQYF.

Here the CDR3 reads CSASGGLAPPSGYF. In DNA form, the CDR3 reads TGCAGTGCTAGTGGGGGTCTAGCTCCTCCCTCGGGGTATTTT. The genes are TRBV20-1 and TRBJ2-3; possibly TRBD1 or TRBD2 for D (5 bases each). Germline V gives CDR1 DFQATT, CDR2 SNEGSKA (reference sequence). The CDR3 has 14 residues. Between the trimmed V and J ends, which lost 3 bases and 14 bases, there was a span of 24 bases.

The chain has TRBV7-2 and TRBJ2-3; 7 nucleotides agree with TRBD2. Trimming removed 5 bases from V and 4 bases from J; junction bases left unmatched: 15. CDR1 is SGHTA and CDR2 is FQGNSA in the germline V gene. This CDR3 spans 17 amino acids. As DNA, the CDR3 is TGTGCCAGCAGCCCCCCCCTAGGACGGCGGGAGCCAGATACGCAGTATTTT. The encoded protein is CASSPPLGRREPDTQYF.